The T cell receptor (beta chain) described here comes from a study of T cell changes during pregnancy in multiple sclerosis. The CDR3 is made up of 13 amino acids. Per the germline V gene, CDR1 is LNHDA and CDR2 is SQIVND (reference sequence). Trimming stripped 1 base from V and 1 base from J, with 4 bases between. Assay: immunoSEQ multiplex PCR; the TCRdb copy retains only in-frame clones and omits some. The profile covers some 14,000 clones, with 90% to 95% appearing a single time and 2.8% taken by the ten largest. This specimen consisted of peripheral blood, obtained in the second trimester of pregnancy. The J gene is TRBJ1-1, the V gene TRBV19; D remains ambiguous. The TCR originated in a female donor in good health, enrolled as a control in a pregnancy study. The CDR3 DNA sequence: TGTGCCAGTAGTATAGGAGGGAACACTGAAGCTTTCTTT. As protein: CASSIGGNTEAFF.